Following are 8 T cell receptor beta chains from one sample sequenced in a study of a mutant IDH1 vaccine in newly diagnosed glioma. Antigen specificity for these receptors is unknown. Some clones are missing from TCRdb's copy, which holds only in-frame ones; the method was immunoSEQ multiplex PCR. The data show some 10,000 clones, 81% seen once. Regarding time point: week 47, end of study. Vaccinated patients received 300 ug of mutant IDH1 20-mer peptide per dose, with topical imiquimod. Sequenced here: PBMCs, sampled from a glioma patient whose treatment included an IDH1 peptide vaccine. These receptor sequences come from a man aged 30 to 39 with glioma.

DNA for the CDR3: TGTGCCATCAGTGACCCCGGACTAGCGGGCTTTTCCTACGAGCAGTACTTC. As protein: CAISDPGLAGFSYEQYF. The chain uses TRBV10-3 and TRBJ2-7; 11 positions match TRBD2. V gave up 3 bases and J gave up 1 base; unmatched junction bases: 8. CDR3 size: 17 residues. The germline gives CDR1 ENHRY, CDR2 SYGVKD.

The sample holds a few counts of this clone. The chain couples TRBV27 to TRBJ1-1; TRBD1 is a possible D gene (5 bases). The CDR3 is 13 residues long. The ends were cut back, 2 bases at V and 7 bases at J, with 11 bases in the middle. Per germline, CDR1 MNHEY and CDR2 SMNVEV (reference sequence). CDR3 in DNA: TGTGCCAGCAGTTTAGAGGGGATTGGTGAAGCTTTCTTT. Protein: CASSLEGIGEAFF.

CDR3 sequence: CASRPGTSSYNSPLHF. The CDR3 nucleotides read TGTGCCAGCAGACCAGGGACAAGCTCCTATAATTCACCCCTCCACTTT. The chain has TRBV2 and TRBJ1-6; D may be TRBD1 (6 bases). V was pared by 6 bases and J by 0 bases, with 12 bases between. Germline V lookup: CDR1 SNHLY, CDR2 FYNNEI. The CDR3 extends over 16 amino acids.

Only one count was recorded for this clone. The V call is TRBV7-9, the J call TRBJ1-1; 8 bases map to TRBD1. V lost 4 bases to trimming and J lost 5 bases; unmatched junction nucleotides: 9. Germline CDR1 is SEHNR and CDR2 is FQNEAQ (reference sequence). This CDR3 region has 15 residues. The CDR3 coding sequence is TGTGCCAGCAGCTCGGGGGGCAGGGGGCGGACTGAAGCTTTCTTT. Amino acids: CASSSGGRGRTEAFF.

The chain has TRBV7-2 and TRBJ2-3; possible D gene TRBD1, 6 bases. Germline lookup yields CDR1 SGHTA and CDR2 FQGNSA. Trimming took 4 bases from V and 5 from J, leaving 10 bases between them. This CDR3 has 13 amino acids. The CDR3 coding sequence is TGTGCCAGCAGCTCGGCACAGGGAGATACGCAGTATTTT. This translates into CASSSAQGDTQYF.

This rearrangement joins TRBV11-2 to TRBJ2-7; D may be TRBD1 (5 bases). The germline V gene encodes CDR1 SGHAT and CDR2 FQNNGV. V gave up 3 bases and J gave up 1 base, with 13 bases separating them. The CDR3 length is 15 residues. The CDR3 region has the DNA TGTGCCAGCAGCTTCATAACCCAGGGTTCCTACGAGCAGTACTTC. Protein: CASSFITQGSYEQYF.

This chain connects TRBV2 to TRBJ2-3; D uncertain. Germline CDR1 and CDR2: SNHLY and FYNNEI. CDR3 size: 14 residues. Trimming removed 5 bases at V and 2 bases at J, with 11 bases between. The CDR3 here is CASSIDWNTDTQYF. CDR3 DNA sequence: TGTGCCAGCAGTATAGACTGGAACACAGATACGCAGTATTTT.

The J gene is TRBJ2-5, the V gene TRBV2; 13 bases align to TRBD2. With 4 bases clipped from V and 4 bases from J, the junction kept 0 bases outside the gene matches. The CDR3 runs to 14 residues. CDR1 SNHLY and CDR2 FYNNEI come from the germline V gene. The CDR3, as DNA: TGTGCCAGCAGTGGACTAGCGGGAGGAGAGACCCAGTACTTC. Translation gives CASSGLAGGETQYF.